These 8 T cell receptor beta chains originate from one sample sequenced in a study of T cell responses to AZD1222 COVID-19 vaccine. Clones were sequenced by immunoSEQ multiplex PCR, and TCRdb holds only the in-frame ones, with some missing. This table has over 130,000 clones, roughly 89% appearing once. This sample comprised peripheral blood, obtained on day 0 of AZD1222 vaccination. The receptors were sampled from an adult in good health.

CDR3 sequence: CASSQEASGGQTQYF. CDR3 sequence (DNA): TGTGCCAGCAGCCAAGAGGCTAGCGGGGGGCAGACCCAGTACTTC. The gene calls are TRBV3-1 (or the pseudogene TRBV3-2) and TRBJ2-5; the match to TRBD2 covers 11 bases. Germline lookup yields CDR1 LGHDT and CDR2 YNNKEL (reference sequence). V trimming: 0 bases; J trimming: 6 bases; junction bases outside the gene matches: 3. This CDR3 has 15 amino acids.

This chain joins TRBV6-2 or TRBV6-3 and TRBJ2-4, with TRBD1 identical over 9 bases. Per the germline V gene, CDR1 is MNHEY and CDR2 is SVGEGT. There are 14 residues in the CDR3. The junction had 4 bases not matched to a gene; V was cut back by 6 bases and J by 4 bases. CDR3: CASSPGQGKNIQYF. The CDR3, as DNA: TGTGCCAGCAGCCCGGGACAGGGAAAAAACATTCAGTACTTC.

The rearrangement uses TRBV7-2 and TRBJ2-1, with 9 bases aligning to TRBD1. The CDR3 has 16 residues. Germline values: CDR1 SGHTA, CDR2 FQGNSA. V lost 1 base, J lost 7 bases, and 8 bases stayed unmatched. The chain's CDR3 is CASSLGRVTGGNEQFF. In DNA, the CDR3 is TGTGCCAGCAGCTTAGGTCGAGTGACAGGGGGAAATGAGCAGTTCTTC.

CDR3 protein: CASSLGQGATEAFF. CDR3 DNA sequence: TGCGCCAGCAGCTTGGGTCAGGGGGCGACTGAAGCTTTCTTT. The V and J genes are TRBV5-1 and TRBJ1-1, with 8 positions matching TRBD1. Germline V lookup: CDR1 SGHRS, CDR2 YFSETQ. Unmatched junction bases numbered 3, after V lost 0 bases and J lost 5 bases. CDR3 length: 14 amino acids.

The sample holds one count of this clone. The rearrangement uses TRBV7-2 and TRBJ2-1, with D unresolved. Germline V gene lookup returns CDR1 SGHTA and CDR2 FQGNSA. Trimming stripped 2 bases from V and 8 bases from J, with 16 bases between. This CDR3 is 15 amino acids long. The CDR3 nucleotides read TGTGCCAGCAGCTTAACTTTTAGGCAGCAGGATGAGCAGTTCTTC. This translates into CASSLTFRQQDEQFF.

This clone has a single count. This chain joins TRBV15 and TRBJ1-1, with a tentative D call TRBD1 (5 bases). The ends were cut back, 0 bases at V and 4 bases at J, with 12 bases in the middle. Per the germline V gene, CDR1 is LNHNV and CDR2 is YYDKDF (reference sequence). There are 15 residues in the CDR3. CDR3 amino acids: CATSRELGGGTEAFF. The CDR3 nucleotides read TGTGCCACCAGCAGAGAGCTCGGGGGGGGCACTGAAGCTTTCTTT.

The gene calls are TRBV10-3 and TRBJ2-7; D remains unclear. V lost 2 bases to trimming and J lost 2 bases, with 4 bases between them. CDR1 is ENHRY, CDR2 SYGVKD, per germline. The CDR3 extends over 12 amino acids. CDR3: CAISEGPYEQYF. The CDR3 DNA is TGTGCCATCAGTGAGGGCCCCTACGAGCAGTACTTC.

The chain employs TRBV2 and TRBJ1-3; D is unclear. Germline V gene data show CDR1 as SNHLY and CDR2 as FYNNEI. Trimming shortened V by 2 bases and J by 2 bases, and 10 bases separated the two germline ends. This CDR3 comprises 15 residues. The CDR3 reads CASSEIPGPGNTIYF. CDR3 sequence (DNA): TGTGCCAGCAGTGAAATCCCAGGCCCTGGAAACACCATATATTTT.